This passage covers 17 T cell receptor beta chains from one sample sequenced in a study of blood T cells in healthy people across ages. Combining a sample-barcoded 5' primer with a J-beta primer mix, a second PCR ran for 7 to 11 cycles. TCRdb used MiXCR to reprocess the 5' RACE reads, holding one entry per CDR3 protein. Of more than 550,000 distinct CDR3 sequences listed, 22% are singletons. Sequencing was performed on blood. The source is a man between 65 and 79 years old in good health.

The chain carries TRBV5-1 and TRBJ1-5, with D maybe TRBD1 (5 bases). Germline loops: CDR1 SGHRS, CDR2 YFSETQ. Trimming stripped 0 bases from V and 6 bases from J, with 10 bases between. The CDR3 spans 14 residues. The CDR3 region has the DNA TGCGCCAGCAGCTTGGGAGGGGATGGTCAGCCCCAGCATTTT. The encoded protein is CASSLGGDGQPQHF.

This clonotype was recorded many times. The chain recombines TRBV20-1 with TRBJ2-1; D not certain. V gave up 3 bases and J gave up 2 bases, with 8 bases separating them. This CDR3 comprises 13 residues. Germline CDR1 DFQATT, CDR2 SNEGSKA (reference sequence). In DNA, the CDR3 is TGCAGTGCTAGGATGGTCGCCTACAATGAGCAGTTCTTC. This sequence encodes CSARMVAYNEQFF.

This clonotype showed up just a few times. The chain has TRBV20-1 and TRBJ2-3; the D gene is possibly TRBD2 (5 bases). The germline V gene encodes CDR1 DFQATT and CDR2 SNEGSKA (reference sequence). Trimming removed 3 bases from V and 3 bases from J, with 16 bases in between. The CDR3 runs 15 residues. This CDR3 is CSARDSSRDTDTQYF. CDR3 nucleotides: TGCAGTGCTAGGGATTCATCGAGGGATACAGATACGCAGTATTTT.

This clonotype has a handful of counts. The rearrangement joins TRBV20-1 to TRBJ2-1, with 7 bases identical to TRBD2. Trimming cost V 4 bases and J 2 bases; bases outside gene matches: 11. CDR3 length: 16 residues. In germline, CDR1 is DFQATT, CDR2 SNEGSKA (reference sequence). CDR3 amino acids: CSAIDISGPTYNEQFF. The CDR3 nucleotides are TGCAGTGCTATAGATATTAGCGGGCCGACCTACAATGAGCAGTTCTTC.

The gene calls are TRBV4-3 and TRBJ2-7, with D perhaps matching TRBD2 (5 bases). The J call may be incorrect, as the DNA end agrees better with TRBJ2-1. This CDR3 is 14 amino acids long. Germline CDR1 and CDR2: LGHNA and YSLEER. The CDR3 sequence is CASSQDGARDEQFF. Written as DNA, the CDR3 is TGCGCCAGCAGCCAAGATGGCGCGAGGGATGAGCAGTTCTTC.

This clonotype occurred a few times. This chain uses TRBV20-1 with TRBJ1-5; no reliable D call. The CDR3 is 13 residues long. V shed 3 bases and J shed 3 bases, with 9 bases lying between them. CDR1 and CDR2 (germline): DFQATT, SNEGSKA (reference sequence). In DNA, the CDR3 is TGCAGTGCTAGTAGTCAGCCCAATCAGCCCCAGCATTTT. It yields the protein CSASSQPNQPQHF.

This clonotype was seen a few times. The rearrangement joins TRBV28 to TRBJ2-6; 8 nucleotides match TRBD1. The CDR3 runs to 14 residues. Germline CDR1 and CDR2: MDHEN and SYDVKM. The V gene end was trimmed by 10 bases and the J gene end by 2 bases; junction bases not matched to a gene: 4. CDR3 in DNA: TGTGCCATCTCAGGGGGCGCTGGGGCCAACGTCCTGACTTTC. Amino acid sequence: CAISGGAGANVLTF. Together with reference TRBV28 and TRBJ2-6, the CDR3 gives the full variable domain: DVKVTQSSRYLVKRTGEKVFLECVQDMDHENMFWYRQDPGLGLRLIYFSYDVKMKEKGDIPEGYSVSREKKERFSLILESASTNQTSMYLCAISGGAGANVLTFGAGSRLTVL.

This clonotype appeared many times. The rearrangement uses TRBV14 and TRBJ2-1; 8 bases are shared with TRBD2. The CDR3 length is 17 residues. Trimming cost V 2 bases and J 4 bases; bases outside gene matches: 10. Looked up from germline, CDR1 is SGHDN and CDR2 is FVKESK. CDR3 DNA: TGTGCCAGCAGCCAAAGGCGAGCGGGGGTCCTTTACAATGAGCAGTTCTTC. It yields the protein CASSQRRAGVLYNEQFF. The full variable domain, in which reference TRBV14 and TRBJ2-1 provide the parts outside the CDR3, is EAGVTQFPSHSVIEKGQTVTLRCDPISGHDNLYWYRRVMGKEIKFLLHFVKESKQDESGMPNNRFLAERTGGTYSTLKVQPAELEDSGVYFCASSQRRAGVLYNEQFFGPGTRLTVL.

V gene TRBV2 combines with J gene TRBJ1-5; a weak D match, TRBD1 (6 bases). From germline, CDR1 is SNHLY and CDR2 FYNNEI. The CDR3 runs 13 residues. V dropped 7 bases and J dropped 7 bases, with 14 bases sitting between them. The CDR3 sequence: CASTILQGQPQHF. CDR3 coding DNA: TGTGCCAGCACCATTCTACAGGGCCAGCCCCAGCATTTT.

J is TRBJ2-1 and V is TRBV29-1; D unresolved. The germline gives CDR1 SQVTM, CDR2 ANQGSEA. V shed 7 bases and J shed 0 bases, with 10 bases lying between them. CDR3 length: 13 amino acids. The DNA of the CDR3 is TGCAGCGCCGAGTGGAGCTCCTACAATGAGCAGTTCTTC. Translation gives CSAEWSSYNEQFF.

The table lists this clonotype with a few counts. V and J are TRBV25-1 and TRBJ2-5; 9 positions agree with TRBD2. CDR3 length: 17 residues. After removal of 6 bases from V and 5 bases from J, the junction contained 16 bases not matched to a gene. Germline CDR1 is MGHDK and CDR2 is SYGVNS. The CDR3 sequence is CASSLSGLASTGETQYF. The CDR3 nucleotides read TGTGCCAGCAGCCTATCGGGACTAGCATCTACCGGGGAGACCCAGTACTTC. The whole variable domain, remainder taken from reference TRBV25-1 and TRBJ2-5, is EADIYQTPRYLVIGTGKKITLECSQTMGHDKMYWYQQDPGMELHLIHYSYGVNSTEKGDLSSESTVSRIRTEHFPLTLESARPSHTSQYLCASSLSGLASTGETQYFGPGTRLLVL.

The chain links TRBV29-1 to TRBJ2-5, with D perhaps matching TRBD1 or TRBD2 (5 bases each). This CDR3 is 13 amino acids long. The ends were cut back, 7 bases at V and 1 base at J, with 13 bases in the middle. In germline, CDR1 is SQVTM, CDR2 ANQGSEA. The CDR3 DNA reads as TGCAGCGCGAACAGGAGGTCCCAAGAGACCCAGTACTTC. Its translation is CSANRRSQETQYF.

The sample holds a few counts of this clonotype. The chain recombines TRBV2 with TRBJ2-1; 8 nucleotides match TRBD1. Matching the DNA end better, TRBJ2-5 makes the J call doubtful. CDR1 SNHLY and CDR2 FYNNEI come from the germline V gene. The length of the CDR3 is 15 residues. CDR3 nucleotide sequence: TGTGCCAGCAGCCGGCAGGGGGCGGTAGGAGAGACCCAGTACTTC. This encodes CASSRQGAVGETQYF.

CDR3 coding DNA: TGTGCCAGCAGCCCGACACCTGAAGAGACCCAGTACTTC. Encoded protein: CASSPTPEETQYF. The genes are TRBV5-4 and TRBJ2-5; D is unclear. The V and J ends lost 4 bases and 3 bases respectively, with 10 bases between them. Germline V CDR1 and CDR2: SGHNT, YYREEE (reference sequence). This CDR3 has 13 amino acids. Drawing the rest from reference TRBV5-4 and TRBJ2-5, the complete variable domain is ETGVTQSPTHLIKTRGQQVTLRCSSQSGHNTVSWYQQALGQGPQFIFQYYREEENGRGNFPPRFSGLQFPNYSSELNVNALELDDSALYLCASSPTPEETQYFGPGTRLLVL.

This clonotype was seen a single time. The chain couples TRBV19 to TRBJ2-3; D gene uncertain. The CDR3 consists of 13 residues. V lost 6 bases to trimming and J lost 0 bases, with 7 bases between them. Germline V gene lookup returns CDR1 LNHDA and CDR2 SQIVND (reference sequence). For the CDR3, the DNA is TGTGCCAGTAGGTTTAAAAGCACAGATACGCAGTATTTT. Protein: CASRFKSTDTQYF. The complete variable domain, with remaining parts taken from reference TRBV19 and TRBJ2-3, reads DGGITQSPKYLFRKEGQNVTLSCEQNLNHDAMYWYRQDPGQGLRLIYYSQIVNDFQKGDIAEGYSVSREKKESFPLTVTSAQKNPTAFYLCASRFKSTDTQYFGPGTRLTVL.

This clonotype came up once. This CDR3 is CASTLNLGGWSTDTQYF. The CDR3 bases are TGTGCCAGCACTCTAAATCTGGGGGGATGGAGCACAGATACGCAGTATTTT. The J gene is TRBJ2-3, the V gene TRBV2, with TRBD2 as a possible D gene (6 bases). V was clipped by 7 bases and J by 0 bases, with 20 bases between them. Germline V gene data show CDR1 as SNHLY and CDR2 as FYNNEI. The CDR3 extends over 17 amino acids.

This clonotype was found a few times. V gene TRBV5-1 combines with J gene TRBJ1-1; 7 nucleotides align to TRBD1. Germline CDR1 reads SGHRS; CDR2 reads YFSETQ. V dropped 0 bases and J dropped 1; count of bases not matched to a gene: 9. CDR3 length: 17 amino acids. This CDR3 reads CASSLDQQGTTNTEAFF. In DNA, the CDR3 is TGCGCCAGCAGCTTGGATCAACAGGGGACAACGAACACTGAAGCTTTCTTT.